The 32 T cell receptor beta chains below were found in one sample sequenced in a study of blood T cell repertoires in COVID-19. Clones were read by immunoSEQ multiplex PCR, and TCRdb kept only the in-frame ones, dropping some. Of some 99,000 clones listed, 85% to 90% are singletons. The sequenced sample consisted of peripheral blood. Source of these receptors: a woman between 55 and 75 years old in a cohort sampled during active or convalescent COVID-19.

The chain couples TRBV5-4 to TRBJ2-7; D is undetermined. With 0 bases removed from V and 0 bases from J, the gap between germline ends came to 10 bases. Per germline, CDR1 SGHNT and CDR2 YYREEE (reference sequence). This CDR3 has 15 residues. The DNA for the CDR3 is TGTGCCAGCAGCTTGGTTTCAGGTCTCTCCTACGAGCAGTACTTC. Translated: CASSLVSGLSYEQYF.

The V gene is TRBV5-4, the J gene TRBJ1-1; 8 bases line up with TRBD1. The V segment lost 4 bases and the J segment 1 base; nucleotides outside the gene matches: 6. The V gene's germline CDR1 is SGHNT and CDR2 YYREEE (reference sequence). This CDR3 has 15 residues. For the CDR3, the DNA is TGTGCCAGCAGCAGACGGACAGGGCGGAACACTGAAGCTTTCTTT. Its translation is CASSRRTGRNTEAFF.

The CDR3 DNA reads TGTGCCAGTAGATTAGGGGGGAACACTGAAGCTTTCTTT. The encoded protein is CASRLGGNTEAFF. V gene TRBV19 combines with J gene TRBJ1-1; TRBD1 is a possible D gene (6 bases). CDR1 is LNHDA and CDR2 is SQIVND in the germline V gene (reference sequence). Trimming cost V 6 bases and J 1 base, with 9 bases left between them. The CDR3 covers 13 residues.

V and J are TRBV18 and TRBJ1-1, with a possible D match to TRBD1 (6 bases). The germline gives CDR1 KGHSH, CDR2 LQKENI. This CDR3 comprises 12 residues. V lost 8 bases to trimming and J lost 4 bases, with 11 bases between them. The CDR3 here is CASTEGGTEAFF. The CDR3 region has the DNA TGTGCCAGCACCGAAGGGGGCACTGAAGCTTTCTTT.

The CDR3 sequence: CASGDRRRNEKLFF. CDR3 in DNA: TGTGCCAGCGGGGACAGGAGAAGAAATGAAAAACTGTTTTTT. The genes are TRBV25-1 and TRBJ1-4, with TRBD1 identical over 8 bases. The V and J ends lost 8 bases and 5 bases, in that order; junction bases with no gene match: 7. The germline CDR1 and CDR2 sequences are MGHDK and SYGVNS. There are 14 residues in the CDR3.

V gene TRBV10-3 combines with J gene TRBJ1-1, with D uncertain. CDR1 is ENHRY, CDR2 SYGVKD, per germline. The CDR3 is 15 amino acids. The V gene lost 6 bases and the J gene lost 1 base, with 15 bases spanning the gap. CDR3 region: CAIRGSSGKNTEAFF. The CDR3 nucleotides read TGTGCCATCAGGGGGTCGTCGGGGAAGAACACTGAAGCTTTCTTT.

J is TRBJ1-2 and V is TRBV5-8, with 7 bases aligning to TRBD1. J lost 2 bases, V lost 3 bases, and 1 base had no gene match. Looked up from germline, CDR1 is SGHTS and CDR2 is YDEGEE. The CDR3 is 13 amino acids. The CDR3 DNA is TGTGCCAGCAGCTGGGGACAGAACTATGGCTACACCTTC. This encodes CASSWGQNYGYTF. Using reference TRBV5-8 and TRBJ1-2 for the parts outside the CDR3, the full variable domain is EAGVTQSPTHLIKTRGQQATLRCSPISGHTSVYWYQQALGLGLQFLLWYDEGEERNRGNFPPRFSGRQFPNYSSELNVNALELEDSALYLCASSWGQNYGYTFGSGTRLTVV.

The genes are TRBV27 and TRBJ1-5; D gene uncertain. CDR3 length: 16 amino acids. Germline V gene lookup returns CDR1 MNHEY and CDR2 SMNVEV (reference sequence). V lost 2 bases, J lost 0 bases, and 11 bases lay in between. The CDR3 nucleotides read TGTGCCAGCAGTTTAGGTCCCACATTTAGCAATCAGCCCCAGCATTTT. Residues: CASSLGPTFSNQPQHF.

This chain links TRBV11-2 with TRBJ1-1; 9 bases fit TRBD1. V lost 3 bases to trimming and J lost 11 bases; unmatched junction nucleotides: 10. In germline, CDR1 is SGHAT, CDR2 FQNNGV. CDR3 length: 14 residues. In nucleotides, the CDR3 is TGTGCCAGCAGCTTGGGACAGGGTTTGGTTCGGGCTTTCTTT. Protein product: CASSLGQGLVRAFF.

The V gene is TRBV6-5, the J gene TRBJ1-1, with D possibly being TRBD1 (6 bases). The CDR3 length is 15 residues. Trimming removed 4 bases from V and 0 bases from J, with 12 bases in between. Germline V gene data show CDR1 as MNHEY and CDR2 as SVGAGI. The CDR3 coding sequence is TGTGCCAGCAGTTTACAGGGAAACATGAACACTGAAGCTTTCTTT. This codes for CASSLQGNMNTEAFF.

The J gene is TRBJ2-3, the V gene TRBV9, with a weak D call TRBD2 (6 bases). V was pared by 2 bases and J by 5 bases, with 12 bases between. The CDR3 is 14 residues long. Germline CDR1 SGDLS, CDR2 YYNGEE. CDR3 bases: TGTGCCAGCAGCGTTGGCTGGGGAGGAGATACGCAGTATTTT. It is translated as CASSVGWGGDTQYF.

The genes are TRBV14 and TRBJ2-5; the match to TRBD1 covers 7 bases. The CDR3 is 15 amino acids. V shed 3 bases, J shed 4 bases, and the junction held 8 bases outside the gene matches. Germline lookup yields CDR1 SGHDN and CDR2 FVKESK. In DNA form, the CDR3 reads TGTGCCAGCAGCCACATTGACAGGGCGGCAGAGACCCAGTACTTC. Translating gives CASSHIDRAAETQYF.

This clone was recorded a few times. This chain links TRBV3-1 (or the pseudogene TRBV3-2) with TRBJ2-7; 8 nucleotides agree with TRBD1. The CDR3 has 15 residues. Germline V gene data show CDR1 as LGHDT and CDR2 as YNNKEL (reference sequence). V shed 0 bases and J 6 bases; nucleotides not matched to a gene: 7. The CDR3 DNA follows: TGTGCCAGCAGCCAAGATGGAGTTCAGGGGGCCGAGCAGTACTTC. Its protein is CASSQDGVQGAEQYF.

This clone was seen a single time. This chain joins TRBV5-1 and TRBJ1-1; a weak D match, TRBD1 (6 bases). V was trimmed by 3 bases and J by 11 bases, leaving 17 bases between them. The germline gives CDR1 SGHRS, CDR2 YFSETQ. The CDR3 has 13 amino acids. The CDR3 nucleotides read TGCGCCAGCAGCTCCTTAGACAGGCAGGCGGCTTTCTTT. Translating it yields CASSSLDRQAAFF.

Here the CDR3 DNA reads TGTGCCAGCAGCCCGATGTCCGGAGCGTGGGAGGGCTACACCTTC. Its protein product is CASSPMSGAWEGYTF. This chain links TRBV7-3 with TRBJ1-2; D call uncertain. The CDR3 contains 15 residues. V lost 5 bases and J lost 8, with 21 bases in between. Germline CDR1 is SGHTA and CDR2 is FQGTGA. The whole variable domain, remainder taken from reference TRBV7-3 and TRBJ1-2, is GAGVSQTPSNKVTEKGKYVELRCDPISGHTALYWYRQSLGQGPEFLIYFQGTGAADDSGLPNDRFFAVRPEGSVSTLKIQRTERGDSAVYLCASSPMSGAWEGYTFGSGTRLTVV.

This rearrangement joins TRBV9 to TRBJ1-1; no clear D. This CDR3 is 14 amino acids long. V was pared by 0 bases and J by 3 bases, with 9 bases between. CDR1 is SGDLS, CDR2 YYNGEE, per germline. In DNA form, the CDR3 reads TGTGCCAGCAGCGTAGCCCCCCAGGACACTGAAGCTTTCTTT. As protein: CASSVAPQDTEAFF.

As for this clone: Other DNA sequences in this sample translate to the same CDR3. The chain is built from TRBV3-1 (or the pseudogene TRBV3-2) and TRBJ1-5, with 8 bases lining up with TRBD1. V shed 4 bases, J shed 4 bases, and the junction held 3 bases outside the gene matches. Germline V CDR1 and CDR2: LGHDT, YNNKEL (reference sequence). The CDR3 contains 14 residues. CDR3 protein: CASSRTGGNQPQHF. CDR3 DNA: TGTGCCAGCAGCCGAACAGGGGGGAATCAGCCCCAGCATTTT.

The V gene is TRBV15, the J gene TRBJ1-4; D uncertain. The V end lost 0 bases, the J end lost 0 bases, and 8 bases lay between the germline ends. There are 16 residues in the CDR3. Germline CDR1 LNHNV, CDR2 YYDKDF (reference sequence). The CDR3 nucleotides are TGTGCCACCAGCAGAGATTTACCAGCAACTAATGAAAAACTGTTTTTT. It is translated as CATSRDLPATNEKLFF.

The V and J genes are TRBV12-3 or TRBV12-4 and TRBJ1-1; D may be TRBD1 (5 bases). The CDR3 contains 13 residues. With 6 bases removed from V and 1 base from J, the gap between germline ends came to 9 bases. The CDR3 region has the DNA TGTGCCAGCAGAGCTACAGGGAACACTGAAGCTTTCTTT. It yields the protein CASRATGNTEAFF.

The gene calls are TRBV19 and TRBJ1-6, with 9 nucleotides matching TRBD1. This CDR3 contains 15 residues. J gave up 10 bases and V 1 base, and 5 bases lay outside the gene matches. In germline, CDR1 is LNHDA, CDR2 SQIVND (reference sequence). CDR3 loop: CASSIGDRVNSPLHF. The CDR3 region has the DNA TGTGCCAGTAGTATAGGGGACAGGGTCAACTCACCCCTCCACTTT.

The chain combines TRBV3-1 (or the pseudogene TRBV3-2) with TRBJ2-7; D gene uncertain. The CDR3 spans 16 residues. Deletions cut 1 base from V and 2 bases from J, with 15 bases between. Germline V gives CDR1 LGHDT, CDR2 YNNKEL (reference sequence). CDR3 DNA: TGTGCCAGCAGCCAAGTACGGCTCGGGTCCCCCTACGAGCAGTACTTC. Protein: CASSQVRLGSPYEQYF.

This clone was seen a few times. The genes are TRBV5-1 and TRBJ2-3, with TRBD2 identical over 16 bases. J lost 0 bases, V lost 4 bases, and 8 bases had no gene match. This CDR3 is 19 amino acids long. CDR1 and CDR2 (germline): SGHRS, YFSETQ. The CDR3 is CASSPGLAGGPFSTDTQYF. The CDR3 bases are TGCGCCAGCAGCCCGGGACTAGCGGGAGGGCCGTTCAGCACAGATACGCAGTATTTT.

A single count supports this clone. DNA of the CDR3: TGCAGTGCTAGTCAGCCCGGGGGTGTTAGCACAGATACGCAGTATTTT. Amino acid sequence: CSASQPGGVSTDTQYF. The chain recombines TRBV20-1 with TRBJ2-3; D perhaps matches TRBD2 (6 bases). Germline-derived CDR1 and CDR2 are DFQATT and SNEGSKA (reference sequence). V was pared by 3 bases and J by 0 bases, with 16 bases between. The CDR3 is 16 residues long.

The chain employs TRBV7-2 and TRBJ1-5, with a tentative D call TRBD1 (6 bases). CDR1 is SGHTA, CDR2 FQGNSA, per germline. V gave up 5 bases and J gave up 11 bases, with 13 bases separating them. The CDR3 consists of 12 residues. In DNA, the CDR3 is TGTGCCAGCAGCCGAACAGGGATCACCCAGCATTTT. Protein product: CASSRTGITQHF.

The chain joins TRBV10-1 to TRBJ2-3; weak D call: TRBD2 (5 bases). The CDR3 runs 16 residues. In germline, CDR1 is WNHNN, CDR2 SYGVQD (reference sequence). V dropped 6 bases and J dropped 0 bases, with 16 bases sitting between them. In nucleotides, the CDR3 is TGCGCCAGCAGCGGTACCGGGATTTCTAGCACAGATACGCAGTATTTT. Protein sequence: CASSGTGISSTDTQYF.

This chain links TRBV27 with TRBJ1-6; 8 bases map to TRBD1. CDR1 is MNHEY, CDR2 SMNVEV, per germline (reference sequence). With 6 bases clipped from V and 7 bases from J, the junction kept 5 bases outside the gene matches. The CDR3 is 14 residues long. The CDR3 is CASRPGGFNSPLHF. CDR3 bases: TGTGCCAGCAGGCCAGGGGGCTTCAATTCACCCCTCCACTTT.

This rearrangement joins TRBV5-5 to TRBJ1-2; D is uncertain. CDR3 length: 13 amino acids. Trimming removed 1 base at V and 2 bases at J, with 6 bases between. Per the germline V gene, CDR1 is SGHKS and CDR2 is YYEKEE (reference sequence). CDR3 loop: CASSLRENYGYTF. The CDR3 nucleotides read TGTGCCAGCAGCTTGCGCGAGAACTATGGCTACACCTTC.

This clone has only a few counts. The chain recombines TRBV6-1 with TRBJ2-1; 11 bases are a match to TRBD2. CDR1 is MNHNS and CDR2 is SASEGT in the germline V gene. CDR3 length equals 15 residues. V gave up 0 bases and J gave up 13 bases; unmatched junction bases: 8. As DNA, the CDR3 is TGTGCCAGCAGTGAAGCGATGACTAGCGGGATCCAACAGTTCTTC. Its protein is CASSEAMTSGIQQFF.

The J gene is TRBJ1-4, the V gene TRBV6-5; maybe TRBD1 (5 bases). The CDR3 sequence is 12 residues long. Germline V gene data show CDR1 as MNHEY and CDR2 as SVGAGI. The V end was cut by 11 bases, the J end by 5 bases, with 12 bases between. The CDR3 sequence is CAVGVVNEKLFF. DNA of the CDR3: TGTGCCGTAGGGGTAGTCAATGAAAAACTGTTTTTT.

The chain carries TRBV6-1 and TRBJ1-6; no firm D call. Trimming removed 2 bases from V and 0 bases from J, with 5 bases in between. This CDR3 has 15 amino acids. Germline CDR1 and CDR2: MNHNS and SASEGT. This chain's CDR3 is CASSERSSYNSPLHF. CDR3 bases: TGTGCCAGCAGTGAACGGAGCTCCTATAATTCACCCCTCCACTTT.

This chain connects TRBV3-1 (or the pseudogene TRBV3-2) to TRBJ2-2; a weak D match, TRBD2 (6 bases). CDR3 length: 15 residues. V was cut by 4 bases and J by 3 bases, with 12 bases left in between. The germline CDR1 and CDR2 sequences are LGHDT and YNNKEL (reference sequence). CDR3 in amino acids: CASSLLARDTGELFF. The CDR3 nucleotides read TGTGCCAGCAGCCTTCTAGCGAGGGACACCGGGGAGCTGTTTTTT.

The chain employs TRBV7-2 and TRBJ2-1, with 8 bases identical to TRBD2. CDR1 is SGHTA, CDR2 FQGNSA, per germline. The CDR3 has 15 residues. The ends lost 4 bases at V and 7 bases at J; junction bases unmatched: 9. The CDR3 DNA reads as TGTGCCAGCAGCTCCAGGACTAGCTTCGAGAATGAGCAGTTCTTC. Translated: CASSSRTSFENEQFF.